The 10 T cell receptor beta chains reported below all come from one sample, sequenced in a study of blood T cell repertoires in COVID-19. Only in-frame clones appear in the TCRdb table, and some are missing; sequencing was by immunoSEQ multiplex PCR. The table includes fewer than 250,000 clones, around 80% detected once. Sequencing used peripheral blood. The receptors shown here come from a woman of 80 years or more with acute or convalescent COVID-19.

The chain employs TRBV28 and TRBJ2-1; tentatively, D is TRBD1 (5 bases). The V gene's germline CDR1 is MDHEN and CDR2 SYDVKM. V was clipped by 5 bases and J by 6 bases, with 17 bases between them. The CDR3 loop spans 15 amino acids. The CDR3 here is CASSVQGISTNEQFF. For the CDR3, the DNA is TGTGCCAGCAGTGTTCAGGGTATCTCGACCAATGAGCAGTTCTTC.

This CDR3 reads CASSVGGTGGEETQYF. DNA of the CDR3: TGTGCCAGCAGCGTGGGCGGGACAGGGGGCGAAGAGACCCAGTACTTC. This rearrangement joins TRBV9 to TRBJ2-5, with 12 bases matching TRBD1. The CDR3 runs 16 residues. Germline lookup yields CDR1 SGDLS and CDR2 YYNGEE. The V segment lost 2 bases and the J segment 3 bases; nucleotides outside the gene matches: 5.

CDR3 DNA: TGTGCCTGGAGTGAGGTACGAGGCGGGGAGCTGTTTTTT. Its translation: CAWSEVRGGELFF. This chain links TRBV30 with TRBJ2-2; D uncertain. This CDR3 has 13 residues. Trimming removed 1 base from V and 7 bases from J, with 10 bases in between. CDR1 and CDR2 (germline): GTSNPN, SVGIG (reference sequence).

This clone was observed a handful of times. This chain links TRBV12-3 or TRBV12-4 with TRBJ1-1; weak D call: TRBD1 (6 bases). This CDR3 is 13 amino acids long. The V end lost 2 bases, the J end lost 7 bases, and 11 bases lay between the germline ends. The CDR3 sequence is CASSLLAGVEAFF. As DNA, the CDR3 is TGTGCCAGCAGTTTATTAGCAGGGGTTGAAGCTTTCTTT.

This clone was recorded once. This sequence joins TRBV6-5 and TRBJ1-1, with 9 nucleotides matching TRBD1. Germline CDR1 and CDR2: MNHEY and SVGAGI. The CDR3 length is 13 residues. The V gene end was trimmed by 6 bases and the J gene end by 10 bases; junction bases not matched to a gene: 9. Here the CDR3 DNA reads TGTGCCAGCAGCCCCGGACAGGGGATCGCAGCTTTCTTT. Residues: CASSPGQGIAAFF.

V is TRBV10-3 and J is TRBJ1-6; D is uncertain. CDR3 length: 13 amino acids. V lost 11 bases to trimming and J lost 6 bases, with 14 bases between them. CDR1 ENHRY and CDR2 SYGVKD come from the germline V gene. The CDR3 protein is CASAGYINSPLHF. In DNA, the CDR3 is TGTGCCTCGGCGGGGTATATTAATTCACCCCTCCACTTT.

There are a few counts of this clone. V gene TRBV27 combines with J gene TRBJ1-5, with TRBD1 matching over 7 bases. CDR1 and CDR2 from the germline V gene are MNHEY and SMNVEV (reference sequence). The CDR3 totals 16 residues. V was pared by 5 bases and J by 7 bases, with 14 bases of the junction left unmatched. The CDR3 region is CASSPSGQARSQPQHF. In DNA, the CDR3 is TGTGCCAGCAGTCCTTCAGGACAGGCGCGGTCACAGCCCCAGCATTTT.

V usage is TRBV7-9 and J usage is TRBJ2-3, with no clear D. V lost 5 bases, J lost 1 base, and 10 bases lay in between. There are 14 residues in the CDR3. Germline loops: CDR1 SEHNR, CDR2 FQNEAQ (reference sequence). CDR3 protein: CASSPNPGTDTQYF. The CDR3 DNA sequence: TGTGCCAGCAGCCCCAATCCGGGCACAGATACGCAGTATTTT.

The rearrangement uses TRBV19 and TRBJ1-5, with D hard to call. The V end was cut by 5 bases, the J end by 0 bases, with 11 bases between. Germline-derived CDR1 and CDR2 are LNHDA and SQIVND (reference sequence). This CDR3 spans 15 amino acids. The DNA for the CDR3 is TGTGCCAGTAGTCCCGCCAGGATTAGCAATCAGCCCCAGCATTTT. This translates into CASSPARISNQPQHF.

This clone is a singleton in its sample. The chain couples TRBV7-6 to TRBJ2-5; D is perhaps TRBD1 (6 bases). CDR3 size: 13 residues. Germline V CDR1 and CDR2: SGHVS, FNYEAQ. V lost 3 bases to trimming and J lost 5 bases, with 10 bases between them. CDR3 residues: CASSFTGMETQYF. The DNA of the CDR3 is TGTGCCAGCAGCTTCACAGGGATGGAGACCCAGTACTTC.